Below, 7 T cell receptor beta chains from the same sample are listed, as sequenced in a study of regulatory T cells in long-lasting Graves disease. HTBI primers from iRepertoire and Arm-PCR of CDR3 regions yielded the TCR beta libraries. MiXCR, applied by TCRdb to the multiplex PCR reads, yields one record per CDR3 protein. The sample yields 350,000 to 450,000 distinct CDR3 sequences, approximately 16% seen once. Time point reported: newly diagnosed GD, antithyroid drugs for less than 3 months. Construction of the TCR library relied on RNA isolated from PBMCs. This same sample was also part of a study on T cells in Graves' hyperthyroidism and ophthalmopathy.

The material sequenced was peripheral blood mononuclear cells (PBMCs), taken at new diagnosis, from a patient treated with antithyroid drugs. These receptors all stem from a man between 35 and 55 years old with Graves disease.

Many counts were recorded for this clonotype. The V call is TRBV12-3 or TRBV12-4, the J call TRBJ1-1; D uncertain. Trimming took 6 bases from V and 6 from J, leaving 11 bases between them. CDR3 length: 12 residues. The CDR3 nucleotides read TGTGCCAGCAGCTCCGGATTCGCTGAAGCTTTCTTT. Protein product: CASSSGFAEAFF.

Ten or more counts support this clonotype. The rearrangement uses TRBV27 and TRBJ2-7; possibly TRBD2 for D (5 bases). V was clipped by 5 bases and J by 5 bases, with 13 bases between them. From germline, CDR1 is MNHEY and CDR2 SMNVEV (reference sequence). This CDR3 has 13 amino acids. For the CDR3, the DNA is TGTGCCAGCAGTCGCTACCAGGAGGACGAGCAGTACTTC. This translates into CASSRYQEDEQYF.

This clonotype came up many times. The chain links TRBV5-4 to TRBJ1-1; D uncertain. V lost 4 bases and J 1 base, leaving 14 bases between the germline ends. The CDR3 is 15 residues long. Germline V CDR1 and CDR2: SGHNT, YYREEE (reference sequence). Here the CDR3 reads CASSQRRRENTEAFF. In nucleotides, the CDR3 is TGTGCCAGCAGCCAGCGTAGACGGGAGAACACTGAAGCTTTCTTT.

This clonotype was found a few times. The genes are TRBV7-9 and TRBJ1-1, with D unclear. The CDR3 sequence is 15 residues long. The germline gives CDR1 SEHNR, CDR2 FQNEAQ (reference sequence). The V end lost 1 base, the J end lost 4 bases, and 13 bases lay between the germline ends. As DNA, the CDR3 is TGTGCCAGCAGCTTAGTGATTGGTTCAGGCACTGAAGCTTTCTTT. Its translation is CASSLVIGSGTEAFF.

This chain uses TRBV29-1 with TRBJ1-2, with 8 nucleotides matching TRBD1. The length of the CDR3 is 19 residues. Per the germline V gene, CDR1 is SQVTM and CDR2 is ANQGSEA. Trimming at V came to 1 base and at J to 0 bases, leaving 16 bases not matched to a gene. The CDR3 sequence: CSVEGRGQGDLDPNYGYTF. CDR3 in DNA: TGCAGCGTTGAAGGAAGAGGACAGGGCGACCTTGATCCTAACTATGGCTACACCTTC.

This clonotype was recorded many times. The V and J genes are TRBV5-1 and TRBJ1-1; D may be TRBD1 (6 bases). Germline V gene sequence: CDR1 SGHRS, CDR2 YFSETQ. This CDR3 has 14 amino acids. V was shortened by 7 bases and J by 0 bases, with 13 bases between the two germline ends. The CDR3 here is CASGPDRLNTEAFF. The CDR3 DNA is TGCGCCAGCGGACCGGACAGACTGAACACTGAAGCTTTCTTT.

This clonotype was observed many times. V usage is TRBV10-3 and J usage is TRBJ2-2; 8 bases match TRBD2. This CDR3 is 16 amino acids long. Germline V CDR1 and CDR2: ENHRY, SYGVKD. Trimming cost V 3 bases and J 1 base; bases outside gene matches: 4. CDR3 DNA: TGTGCCATCAGTGAAAGGCTAGCGGGGAACACCGGGGAGCTGTTTTTT. This gives the protein CAISERLAGNTGELFF.